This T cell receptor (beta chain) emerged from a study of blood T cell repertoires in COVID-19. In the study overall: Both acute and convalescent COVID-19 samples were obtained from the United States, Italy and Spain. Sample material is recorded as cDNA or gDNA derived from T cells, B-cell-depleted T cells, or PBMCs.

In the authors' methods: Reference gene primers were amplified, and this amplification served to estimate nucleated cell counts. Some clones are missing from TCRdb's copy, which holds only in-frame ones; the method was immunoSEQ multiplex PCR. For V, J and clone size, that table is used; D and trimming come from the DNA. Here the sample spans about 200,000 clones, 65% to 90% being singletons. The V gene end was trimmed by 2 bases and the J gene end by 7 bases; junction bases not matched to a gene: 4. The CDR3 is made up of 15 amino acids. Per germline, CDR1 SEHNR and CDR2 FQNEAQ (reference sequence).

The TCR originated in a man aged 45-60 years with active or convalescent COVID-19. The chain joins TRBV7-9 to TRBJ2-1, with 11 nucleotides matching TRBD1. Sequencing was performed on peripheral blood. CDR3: CASSLKDRGRNEQFF. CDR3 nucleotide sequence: TGTGCCAGCAGCTTAAAGGACAGGGGGCGTAATGAGCAGTTCTTC.